One and the same sample provided the 22 T cell receptor beta chains below, sequenced in a study of blood T cell repertoires in COVID-19. The table came from immunoSEQ multiplex PCR; TCRdb's copy has only in-frame clones and leaves some out. The table records 160,000 or so clones, about four fifths of them present only once. Sequencing used peripheral blood. Source of these receptors: a woman in her sixties or seventies with COVID-19, enrolled during active disease.

This clone has a handful of counts. V is TRBV11-2 and J is TRBJ2-2; D perhaps matches TRBD2 (6 bases). Germline CDR1 SGHAT, CDR2 FQNNGV. The CDR3 consists of 17 residues. The V and J ends lost 1 base and 4 bases respectively, with 16 bases between them. The CDR3 is CASSLVVGGTGTGELFF. In nucleotides, the CDR3 is TGTGCCAGCAGCTTAGTCGTTGGAGGGACGGGCACCGGGGAGCTGTTTTTT.

This clone has ten or more counts. The rearrangement links TRBV4-1 to TRBJ1-1; maybe TRBD1 (6 bases). Per the germline V gene, CDR1 is MGHRA and CDR2 is YSYEKL. Trimming took off 2 bases at V and 5 bases at J, with 21 bases between the two ends. The length of the CDR3 is 17 residues. As DNA, the CDR3 is TGCGCCAGCAGCCAATTATTACAAACAGGGTTGGGGACTGAAGCTTTCTTT. Its translation is CASSQLLQTGLGTEAFF.

The chain is built from TRBV6-2 or TRBV6-3 and TRBJ2-7, with a tentative D call TRBD1 (6 bases). The V end was cut by 0 bases, the J end by 0 bases, with 6 bases between. This CDR3 spans 14 amino acids. The V gene's germline CDR1 is MNHEY and CDR2 SVGEGT. CDR3 residues: CASSYSDSSYEQYF. CDR3 coding DNA: TGTGCCAGCAGTTACTCGGACAGCTCCTACGAGCAGTACTTC.

This chain links TRBV7-8 with TRBJ2-7, with 9 bases aligning to TRBD1. J was trimmed by 6 bases and V by 4 bases; bases with no gene match: 4. Per germline, CDR1 SGHVS and CDR2 FQNEAQ. The CDR3 has 13 amino acids. In DNA, the CDR3 is TGTGCCAGCAGCTGGGACAGGGAGGGCGAGCAGTACTTC. Its translation is CASSWDREGEQYF. Full variable domain (rest looked up from reference TRBV7-8 and TRBJ2-7): GAGVSQSPRYKVAKRGQDVALRCDPISGHVSLFWYQQALGQGPEFLTYFQNEAQLDKSGLPSDRFFAERPEGSVSTLKIQRTQQEDSAVYLCASSWDREGEQYFGPGTRLTVT.

The chain has TRBV11-2 and TRBJ2-3; D perhaps matches TRBD2 (5 bases). V gave up 0 bases and J gave up 0 bases, with 7 bases separating them. The CDR3 sequence is 15 residues long. Looked up from germline, CDR1 is SGHAT and CDR2 is FQNNGV. In DNA, the CDR3 is TGTGCCAGCAGCTTAGACGGGGATAGCACAGATACGCAGTATTTT. Protein sequence: CASSLDGDSTDTQYF.

This chain joins TRBV5-1 and TRBJ2-2; 11 nucleotides match TRBD2. The CDR3 runs 17 residues. The germline gives CDR1 SGHRS, CDR2 YFSETQ. With 5 bases clipped from V and 0 bases from J, the junction kept 6 bases outside the gene matches. The CDR3 region is CASSRLAGGANTGELFF. The CDR3 nucleotides read TGCGCCAGCAGTCGGCTAGCGGGGGGCGCGAACACCGGGGAGCTGTTTTTT. Using reference TRBV5-1 and TRBJ2-2 for the parts outside the CDR3, the full variable domain is KAGVTQTPRYLIKTRGQQVTLSCSPISGHRSVSWYQQTPGQGLQFLFEYFSETQRNKGNFPGRFSGRQFSNSRSEMNVSTLELGDSALYLCASSRLAGGANTGELFFGEGSRLTVL.

The rearrangement uses TRBV28 and TRBJ1-4; 7 nucleotides agree with TRBD1. The V segment lost 8 bases and the J segment 7 bases; nucleotides outside the gene matches: 13. This CDR3 has 15 residues. Germline CDR1 is MDHEN and CDR2 is SYDVKM. CDR3 in DNA: TGTGCCAGCTACGCACAGGGGCCCTTAGGTGAAAAACTGTTTTTT. This sequence encodes CASYAQGPLGEKLFF. Combining the CDR3 with reference TRBV28 and TRBJ1-4 gives the whole variable domain DVKVTQSSRYLVKRTGEKVFLECVQDMDHENMFWYRQDPGLGLRLIYFSYDVKMKEKGDIPEGYSVSREKKERFSLILESASTNQTSMYLCASYAQGPLGEKLFFGSGTQLSVL.

This clone was detected a few times. The chain recombines TRBV24-1 with TRBJ2-5; TRBD1 aligns across 7 bases. CDR3 length: 14 residues. The ends lost 5 bases at V and 5 bases at J; junction bases unmatched: 7. Germline V gives CDR1 KGHDR, CDR2 SFDVKD. The DNA for the CDR3 is TGTGCCACCAGTGCGAAGGACAGGCGGGAGACCCAGTACTTC. Amino acids: CATSAKDRRETQYF.

V and J are TRBV6-2 or TRBV6-3 and TRBJ1-2; 7 nucleotides align to TRBD1. The CDR3 contains 15 residues. The V segment lost 2 bases and the J segment 3 bases; nucleotides outside the gene matches: 6. Germline CDR1 reads MNHEY; CDR2 reads SVGEGT. For the CDR3, the DNA is TGTGCCAGCAGTTACGCGACAGGGAATGACTATGGCTACACCTTC. This codes for CASSYATGNDYGYTF.

This chain links TRBV28 with TRBJ2-7, with 8 bases fitting TRBD1. Germline CDR1 is MDHEN and CDR2 is SYDVKM. V gave up 8 bases and J gave up 3 bases; unmatched junction bases: 9. The CDR3 contains 14 residues. The CDR3 nucleotides are TGTGCCAGCGAAATCCCGGGACAGGACTACGAGCAGTACTTC. It yields the protein CASEIPGQDYEQYF.

The chain links TRBV6-6 to TRBJ2-7; weak D call: TRBD2 (7 bases). The CDR3 covers 15 residues. CDR1 and CDR2 (germline): MNHNY, SVGAGI (reference sequence). The V and J ends lost 5 bases and 2 bases respectively, with 16 bases between them. The DNA for the CDR3 is TGTGCCAGCAGTGCCTTGGGGGGGCGCGCCTACGAGCAGTACTTC. Amino acids: CASSALGGRAYEQYF.

This chain links TRBV18 with TRBJ2-7; 7 bases match TRBD1. V gave up 2 bases and J gave up 3 bases; unmatched junction bases: 7. Germline V gene lookup returns CDR1 KGHSH and CDR2 LQKENI. The CDR3 is made up of 15 amino acids. This chain's CDR3 is CASSPSTGIGYEQYF. The CDR3 DNA sequence: TGTGCCAGCTCACCATCGACAGGGATAGGCTACGAGCAGTACTTC.

This sequence joins TRBV27 and TRBJ1-5; D might be TRBD1 (6 bases). V was cut by 6 bases and J by 2 bases, with 11 bases left in between. From germline, CDR1 is MNHEY and CDR2 SMNVEV (reference sequence). The CDR3 extends over 14 amino acids. As DNA, the CDR3 is TGTGCCAGCAGAAGATCAGGGGGCAATCAGCCCCAGCATTTT. Translated: CASRRSGGNQPQHF.

The J gene is TRBJ2-2, the V gene TRBV19; TRBD2 matches at 10 bases. Per the germline V gene, CDR1 is LNHDA and CDR2 is SQIVND (reference sequence). J gave up 6 bases and V 3 bases, and 7 bases lay outside the gene matches. The CDR3 runs 16 residues. The DNA of the CDR3 is TGTGCCAGTAGTATCCCAGCGGGAGGGCCCTCCGGGGAGCTGTTTTTT. Its translation is CASSIPAGGPSGELFF.

The rearrangement joins TRBV21-1 to TRBJ1-1; the DNA was not used to check the table's D call, TRBD1. TRBV21-1 counts as a pseudogene. The CDR3 has 12 amino acids. CDR3 nucleotide sequence: TGTGCCAGCAGCAAACATAGGACAACGGCTTTCTTT. This encodes CASSKHRTTAFF.

This chain uses TRBV3-1 (or the pseudogene TRBV3-2) with TRBJ1-3; the D is unclear. This CDR3 contains 16 residues. Trimming took 1 base from V and 0 from J, leaving 10 bases between them. CDR1 LGHDT and CDR2 YNNKEL come from the germline V gene (reference sequence). CDR3 nucleotide sequence: TGTGCCAGCAGCCAAGTCTCCGGGAGCTCTGGAAACACCATATATTTT. Translated, it gives CASSQVSGSSGNTIYF.

This clone appeared a few times. The V and J genes are TRBV27 and TRBJ2-4, with TRBD2 matching over 11 bases. V was pared by 6 bases and J by 6 bases, with 7 bases of the junction left unmatched. Per the germline V gene, CDR1 is MNHEY and CDR2 is SMNVEV (reference sequence). The length of the CDR3 is 15 residues. This chain's CDR3 is CASSPRLAGRNIQYF. The CDR3 DNA reads TGTGCCAGCAGCCCCCGACTAGCGGGGAGAAACATTCAGTACTTC.

The J gene is TRBJ1-4, the V gene TRBV4-1; 9 bases are shared with TRBD1. Germline assignment: CDR1 MGHRA and CDR2 YSYEKL. The CDR3 totals 17 residues. The V and J ends lost 0 bases and 7 bases, in that order; junction bases with no gene match: 9. DNA of the CDR3: TGCGCCAGCAGCCAAGATAGGGTGGGACAGGGAAGTGAAAAACTGTTTTTT. As protein: CASSQDRVGQGSEKLFF.

This clone came up a few times. The V call is TRBV7-6, the J call TRBJ2-7; 14 bases match TRBD2. The CDR3 runs 15 residues. Germline CDR1 reads SGHVS; CDR2 reads FNYEAQ. V trimming: 5 bases; J trimming: 5 bases; junction bases outside the gene matches: 5. CDR3 residues: CASSTTSGRGNEQYF. The CDR3 coding sequence is TGTGCCAGCAGCACGACTAGCGGGAGGGGAAACGAGCAGTACTTC.

In this sample, this clone turned up a few times. The rearrangement links TRBV27 to TRBJ2-1; the D is unclear. The CDR3 totals 14 residues. With 0 bases removed from V and 7 bases from J, the gap between germline ends came to 10 bases. Germline CDR1 MNHEY, CDR2 SMNVEV (reference sequence). The CDR3 here is CASSLSGLRNEQFF. In DNA, the CDR3 is TGTGCCAGCAGTTTATCGGGCCTCAGAAATGAGCAGTTCTTC.

V usage is TRBV24-1 and J usage is TRBJ2-7; 9 nucleotides agree with TRBD1. J lost 6 bases, V lost 2 bases, and 4 bases had no gene match. The germline CDR1 and CDR2 sequences are KGHDR and SFDVKD. The CDR3 length is 14 residues. CDR3 protein: CATSDWGQGGEQYF. CDR3 in DNA: TGTGCCACCAGTGATTGGGGACAGGGAGGCGAGCAGTACTTC.

J is TRBJ2-3 and V is TRBV19; 11 bases match TRBD2. The V gene's germline CDR1 is LNHDA and CDR2 SQIVND (reference sequence). The CDR3 sequence is 15 residues long. J was trimmed by 1 base and V by 6 bases; bases with no gene match: 3. The CDR3 nucleotides read TGTGCCAGTAGCCAACTAGCGGGGGGCACAGATACGCAGTATTTT. It translates to CASSQLAGGTDTQYF. Based on the CDR3 plus reference TRBV19 and TRBJ2-3, the full variable domain is DGGITQSPKYLFRKEGQNVTLSCEQNLNHDAMYWYRQDPGQGLRLIYYSQIVNDFQKGDIAEGYSVSREKKESFPLTVTSAQKNPTAFYLCASSQLAGGTDTQYFGPGTRLTVL.